These 10 T cell receptor beta chains share one sample of origin, sequenced in a study of T cells in Graves' hyperthyroidism and ophthalmopathy. TCR beta CDR3 region amplification was performed from RNA transcripts. When the TCR CDR3 underwent first-round RT-PCR, the HTBI primer set was used. TCRdb redid the calling of the multiplex PCR reads with MiXCR, one entry per CDR3 protein. Among around 600,000 distinct CDR3 sequences listed, 12% to 15% were seen once. Sequenced: blood. These receptor sequences come from a woman in her late teens or twenties with Graves' ophthalmopathy.

The chain has TRBV7-6 and TRBJ1-3, with 7 positions matching TRBD1. Germline V gene lookup returns CDR1 SGHVS and CDR2 FNYEAQ. V was clipped by 1 base and J by 9 bases; unmatched bases: 3. The CDR3 is 13 amino acids. CDR3 region: CASSLGQGGTIYF. CDR3 DNA sequence: TGTGCCAGCAGCTTAGGACAGGGCGGCACCATATATTTT. Based on the CDR3 plus reference TRBV7-6 and TRBJ1-3, the full variable domain is GAGVSQSPRYKVTKRGQDVALRCDPISGHVSLYWYRQALGQGPEFLTYFNYEAQQDKSGLPNDRFSAERPEGSISTLTIQRTEQRDSAMYRCASSLGQGGTIYFGEGSWLTVV.

V gene TRBV7-9 combines with J gene TRBJ2-2; TRBD1 is a possible D gene (5 bases). Trimming left V 5 bases short and J 6 bases short, with 19 bases between. This CDR3 has 16 amino acids. Per the germline V gene, CDR1 is SEHNR and CDR2 is FQNEAQ (reference sequence). The CDR3 DNA sequence: TGTGCCAGCAGCCCCCTTGGCAGGGAAAGGGCCGGGGAGCTGTTTTTT. This sequence encodes CASSPLGRERAGELFF. Full variable domain (outside the CDR3, taken from reference TRBV7-9 and TRBJ2-2): DTGVSQNPRHKITKRGQNVTFRCDPISEHNRLYWYRQTLGQGPEFLTYFQNEAQLEKSRLLSDRFSAERPKGSFSTLEIQRTEQGDSAMYLCASSPLGRERAGELFFGEGSRLTVL.

A few counts support this clonotype. J is TRBJ2-6 and V is TRBV6-1, with 8 bases matching TRBD1. CDR1 MNHNS and CDR2 SASEGT come from the germline V gene. Unmatched junction bases numbered 5, after V lost 5 bases and J lost 2 bases. The CDR3 loop spans 16 amino acids. The CDR3 is CASSSRTGTGANVLTF. Written as DNA, the CDR3 is TGTGCCAGCAGTTCCCGGACAGGGACTGGGGCCAACGTCCTGACTTTC.

This sequence joins TRBV9 and TRBJ2-2; D is possibly TRBD2 (6 bases). The CDR3 runs to 15 residues. CDR1 is SGDLS, CDR2 YYNGEE, per germline. Trimming left V 1 base short and J 3 bases short, with 10 bases between. This CDR3 is CASSVSGGHTGELFF. The CDR3 DNA is TGTGCCAGCAGCGTATCCGGAGGGCACACCGGGGAGCTGTTTTTT.

V is TRBV7-8 and J is TRBJ2-6; 7 positions match TRBD1. CDR1 is SGHVS, CDR2 FQNEAQ, per germline. The CDR3 runs 20 residues. Germline trimming cut 5 bases from V and 2 bases from J; bases unmatched to any gene: 18. The CDR3 sequence is CASSLRLAGGNFAGANVLTF. DNA for the CDR3: TGTGCCAGCAGCCTACGATTGGCAGGGGGTAATTTCGCTGGGGCCAACGTCCTGACTTTC.

The chain employs TRBV7-9 and TRBJ2-3, with D maybe TRBD2 (6 bases). Germline values: CDR1 SEHNR, CDR2 FQNEAQ (reference sequence). The length of the CDR3 is 14 residues. The germline V and J ends were trimmed by 8 bases and 4 bases, with 16 bases remaining between them. CDR3 in DNA: TGTGCCAGCGGCCCTAGCGACGGGGCAGATACGCAGTATTTT. Translation: CASGPSDGADTQYF. The full variable domain, with the rest looked up from reference TRBV7-9 and TRBJ2-3, is DTGVSQNPRHKITKRGQNVTFRCDPISEHNRLYWYRQTLGQGPEFLTYFQNEAQLEKSRLLSDRFSAERPKGSFSTLEIQRTEQGDSAMYLCASGPSDGADTQYFGPGTRLTVL.

Ten or more counts support this clonotype. The CDR3 region has the DNA TGCAGCGTTGAAGTCAGGACAGCCCGAGGCCCAGATACGCAGTATTTT. Protein sequence: CSVEVRTARGPDTQYF. The chain joins TRBV29-1 to TRBJ2-3; perhaps TRBD1 as D (6 bases). CDR3 size: 16 residues. Trimming removed 1 base from V and 4 bases from J, with 18 bases in between. CDR1 is SQVTM, CDR2 ANQGSEA, per germline.

This clonotype appeared many times. The chain recombines TRBV29-1 with TRBJ2-3, with D uncertain. V shed 3 bases and J shed 4 bases, with 8 bases lying between them. The CDR3 is made up of 12 amino acids. Germline V gene data show CDR1 as SQVTM and CDR2 as ANQGSEA. In nucleotides, the CDR3 is TGCAGCGTTGAGGTGGGTGCAGATACGCAGTATTTT. Translated: CSVEVGADTQYF.

A note on this clonotype: A much bigger clone sits one base away, suggesting this may be a read error. Without the conserved terminal phenylalanine or tryptophan, this CDR3 likely stems from a read error. The rearrangement uses TRBV11-3 and TRBJ1-1; TRBD1 matches 8 bases. Germline V lookup: CDR1 SGHNT, CDR2 YENEEA. The CDR3 is made up of 16 amino acids. V lost 5 bases, J lost 1 base, and 9 bases stayed unmatched. CDR3 bases: TGTGCCAGCAGCATCTACCGGACAGGGCCGAACACTGAAGCTTTCTCT. Protein sequence: CASSIYRTGPNTEAFS.

Many counts were recorded for this clonotype. CDR3 nucleotides: TGTGCCAGCAGTTTTAGTTGGGGGGCAAATGTTGGATCCTACAATGAGCAGTTCTTC. Its protein product is CASSFSWGANVGSYNEQFF. This rearrangement joins TRBV28 to TRBJ2-1, with D perhaps given as TRBD1 or TRBD2 (6 bases each). With 3 bases removed from V and 1 base from J, the gap between germline ends came to 22 bases. CDR3 length: 19 amino acids. Germline V lookup: CDR1 MDHEN, CDR2 SYDVKM.